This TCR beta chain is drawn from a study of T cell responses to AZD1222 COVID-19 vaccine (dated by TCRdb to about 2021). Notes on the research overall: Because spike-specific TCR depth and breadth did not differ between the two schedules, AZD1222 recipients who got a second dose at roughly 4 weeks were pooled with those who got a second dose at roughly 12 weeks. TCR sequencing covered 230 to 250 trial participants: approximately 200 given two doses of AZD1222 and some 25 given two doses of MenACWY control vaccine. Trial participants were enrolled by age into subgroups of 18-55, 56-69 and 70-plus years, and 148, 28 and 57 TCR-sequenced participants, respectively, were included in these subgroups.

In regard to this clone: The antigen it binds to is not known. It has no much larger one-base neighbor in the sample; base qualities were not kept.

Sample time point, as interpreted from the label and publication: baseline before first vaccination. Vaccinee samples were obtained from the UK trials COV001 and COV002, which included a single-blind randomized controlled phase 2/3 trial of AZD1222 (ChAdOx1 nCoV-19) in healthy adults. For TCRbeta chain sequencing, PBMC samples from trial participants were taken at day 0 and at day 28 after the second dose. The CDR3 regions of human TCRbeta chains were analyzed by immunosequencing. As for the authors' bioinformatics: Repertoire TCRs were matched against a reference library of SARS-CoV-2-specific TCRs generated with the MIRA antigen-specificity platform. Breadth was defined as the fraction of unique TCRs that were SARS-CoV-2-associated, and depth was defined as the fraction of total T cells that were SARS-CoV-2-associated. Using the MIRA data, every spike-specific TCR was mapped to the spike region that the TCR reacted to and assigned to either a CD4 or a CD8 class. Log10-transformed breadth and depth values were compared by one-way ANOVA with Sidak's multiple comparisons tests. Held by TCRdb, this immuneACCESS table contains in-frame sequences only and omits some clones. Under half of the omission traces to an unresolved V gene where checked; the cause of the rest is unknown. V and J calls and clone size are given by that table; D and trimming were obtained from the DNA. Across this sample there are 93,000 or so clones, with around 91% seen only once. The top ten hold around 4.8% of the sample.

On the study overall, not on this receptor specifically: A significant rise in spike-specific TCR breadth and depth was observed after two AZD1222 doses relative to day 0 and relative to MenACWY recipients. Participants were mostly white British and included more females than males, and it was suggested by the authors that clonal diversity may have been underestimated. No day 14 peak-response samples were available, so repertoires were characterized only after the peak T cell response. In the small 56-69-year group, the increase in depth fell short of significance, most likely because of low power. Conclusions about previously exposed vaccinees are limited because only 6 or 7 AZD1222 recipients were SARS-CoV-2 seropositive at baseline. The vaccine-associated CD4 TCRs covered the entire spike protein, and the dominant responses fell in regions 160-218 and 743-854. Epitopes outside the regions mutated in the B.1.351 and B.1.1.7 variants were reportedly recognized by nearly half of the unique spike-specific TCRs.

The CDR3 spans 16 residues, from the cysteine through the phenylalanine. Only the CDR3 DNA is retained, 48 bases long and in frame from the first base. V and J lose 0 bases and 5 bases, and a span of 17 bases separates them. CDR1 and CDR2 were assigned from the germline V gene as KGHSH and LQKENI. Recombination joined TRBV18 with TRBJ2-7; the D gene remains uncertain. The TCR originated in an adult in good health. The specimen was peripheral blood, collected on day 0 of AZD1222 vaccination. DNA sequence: TGTGCCAGCTCACCACCCGTCCCCGGAAAGATCAACGAGCAGTACTTC. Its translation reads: CASSPPVPGKINEQYF.